The 9 T cell receptor beta chains below come from one sample, sequenced in a study of cytomegalovirus exposure and HLA in healthy donors. Vbeta (60) and Jbeta (13) primers were used in the PCR. Assay used: immunoSEQ multiplex PCR; TCRdb lists only in-frame clones, some missing. This table has approximately 100,000 clones, 75% appearing once. Source material: PBMCs. The source is a man aged 50-59 years in good health and CMV-seronegative.

This sequence joins TRBV6-1 and TRBJ2-1; TRBD2 is a possible D gene (5 bases). Trimming removed 4 bases at V and 5 bases at J, with 9 bases between. CDR3 length: 13 amino acids. Germline V gives CDR1 MNHNS, CDR2 SASEGT. The CDR3 reads CASSVRGDNEQFF. CDR3 nucleotides: TGTGCCAGCAGTGTACGGGGAGACAATGAGCAGTTCTTC.

This clone is a singleton in its sample. V is TRBV5-4 and J is TRBJ2-1; the D is unclear. V was pared by 4 bases and J by 7 bases, with 15 bases between. The germline V gene encodes CDR1 SGHNT and CDR2 YYREEE (reference sequence). The CDR3 totals 14 residues. The chain's CDR3 is CASSPDSSGNEQFF. CDR3 in DNA: TGTGCCAGCAGCCCCGACTCCTCCGGGAATGAGCAGTTCTTC.

The gene calls are TRBV30 and TRBJ1-1; possible D gene TRBD1, 5 bases. V shed 2 bases and J shed 6 bases, with 16 bases lying between them. The CDR3 covers 14 residues. Germline V gene data show CDR1 as GTSNPN and CDR2 as SVGIG (reference sequence). CDR3 nucleotide sequence: TGTGCCTGGAGTCCAAGACAGCGAGTGGCTGAAGCTTTCTTT. Translating it yields CAWSPRQRVAEAFF.

The genes are TRBV28 and TRBJ1-4; D remains unclear. V gave up 8 bases and J gave up 3 bases, with 4 bases separating them. The CDR3 runs 11 residues. The germline CDR1 and CDR2 sequences are MDHEN and SYDVKM. CDR3 protein: CASLANEKLFF. Here the CDR3 DNA reads TGTGCCAGCCTAGCTAATGAAAAACTGTTTTTT.

The V call is TRBV7-9, the J call TRBJ1-6; D is perhaps TRBD1 (5 bases). V gave up 2 bases and J gave up 8 bases, with 7 bases separating them. The CDR3 has 13 residues. Germline assignment: CDR1 SEHNR and CDR2 FQNEAQ (reference sequence). CDR3 in DNA: TGTGCCAGCAGCTTACAGGGCGATTCACCCCTCCACTTT. Translated, it gives CASSLQGDSPLHF.

The chain employs TRBV30 and TRBJ1-1, with no clear D. The CDR3 spans 14 residues. The V and J ends lost 3 bases and 1 base respectively, with 12 bases between them. CDR1 is GTSNPN and CDR2 is SVGIG in the germline V gene (reference sequence). The CDR3 protein is CAWSPGSWNTEAFF. The DNA for the CDR3 is TGTGCCTGGAGCCCGGGGAGCTGGAACACTGAAGCTTTCTTT.

The gene calls are TRBV4-1 and TRBJ2-3; 10 bases agree with TRBD2. Germline V gives CDR1 MGHRA, CDR2 YSYEKL. The CDR3 contains 16 residues. V shed 0 bases and J 6 bases; nucleotides not matched to a gene: 6. The CDR3 DNA is TGCGCCAGCAGCCAAGACGATAGCGGGGGGTACGATACGCAGTATTTT. Translating gives CASSQDDSGGYDTQYF.

The chain carries TRBV27 and TRBJ1-3; D is perhaps TRBD1 (5 bases). The CDR3 runs 16 residues. CDR1 is MNHEY and CDR2 is SMNVEV in the germline V gene (reference sequence). V gave up 5 bases and J gave up 2 bases, with 16 bases separating them. CDR3 sequence reads: CASSIPDSLPGNTIYF. The CDR3 nucleotides read TGTGCCAGCAGTATCCCCGACAGTTTGCCTGGAAACACCATATATTTT.

This chain links TRBV28 with TRBJ1-5; maybe TRBD1 (5 bases). In germline, CDR1 is MDHEN, CDR2 SYDVKM. The CDR3 has 13 residues. V lost 7 bases, J lost 6 bases, and 13 bases lay in between. The CDR3 DNA is TGTGCCAGCAATGAGGGGAGGGCTCAGCCCCAGCATTTT. Protein product: CASNEGRAQPQHF.